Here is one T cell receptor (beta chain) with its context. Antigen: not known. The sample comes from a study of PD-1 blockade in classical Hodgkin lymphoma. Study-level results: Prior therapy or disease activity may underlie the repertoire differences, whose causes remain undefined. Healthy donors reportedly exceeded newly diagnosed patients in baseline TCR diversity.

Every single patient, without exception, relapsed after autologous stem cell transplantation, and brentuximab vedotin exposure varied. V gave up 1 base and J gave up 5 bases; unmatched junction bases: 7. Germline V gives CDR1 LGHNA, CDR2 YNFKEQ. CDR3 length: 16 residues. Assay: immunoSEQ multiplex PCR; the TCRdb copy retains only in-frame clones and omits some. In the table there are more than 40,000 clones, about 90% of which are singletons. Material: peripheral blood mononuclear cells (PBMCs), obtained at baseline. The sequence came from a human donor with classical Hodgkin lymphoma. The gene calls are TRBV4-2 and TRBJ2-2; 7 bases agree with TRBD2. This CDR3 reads CASSQVAGEGTGELFF. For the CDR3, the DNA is TGTGCCAGCAGCCAAGTTGCGGGAGAGGGGACCGGGGAGCTGTTTTTT.